This T cell receptor beta chain is drawn from a study of T-cell memory formation after mild COVID-19. The CDR3 extends over 14 amino acids. V was pared by 0 bases and J by 0 bases, with 5 bases between. CDR1 is SNHLY and CDR2 is FYNNEI in the germline V gene. The table lists this clonotype with a few counts. Antigen specificity is unknown. From the 5' RACE reads, TCRdb called clonotypes with MiXCR, one entry per CDR3 protein. The data contain just over 350,000 distinct CDR3 sequences, over 13% of them seen just once; the ten biggest clones take up around 21%. Study observations and caveats: CD4+ clones that contracted lay mainly in CM and EM; CD8+ ones lay in EMRA. Pre-infection memory harbored some responding clones, suggesting cross-reactive memory joined. Clones shrinking between day 15 and 85 showed a balanced CD4/CD8 split, and those that grew later tilted toward CD4+.

This TCR was sampled from a man aged 18 to 29 who had mild COVID-19 (a few samples of this study predate the infection). Cell type and time point are not known. Material for sequencing was PBMCs or a T cell subset sorted from them (not recorded which). The chain uses TRBV2 and TRBJ2-5; D is uncertain. The CDR3 loop reads CASSEALYQETQYF. CDR3 DNA: TGTGCCAGCAGTGAAGCGCTGTACCAAGAGACCCAGTACTTC. The full variable domain, rest sourced from reference TRBV2 and TRBJ2-5, is EPEVTQTPSHQVTQMGQEVILRCVPISNHLYFYWYRQILGQKVEFLVSFYNNEISEKSEIFDDQFSVERPDGSNFTLKIRSTKLEDSAMYFCASSEALYQETQYFGPGTRLLVL.